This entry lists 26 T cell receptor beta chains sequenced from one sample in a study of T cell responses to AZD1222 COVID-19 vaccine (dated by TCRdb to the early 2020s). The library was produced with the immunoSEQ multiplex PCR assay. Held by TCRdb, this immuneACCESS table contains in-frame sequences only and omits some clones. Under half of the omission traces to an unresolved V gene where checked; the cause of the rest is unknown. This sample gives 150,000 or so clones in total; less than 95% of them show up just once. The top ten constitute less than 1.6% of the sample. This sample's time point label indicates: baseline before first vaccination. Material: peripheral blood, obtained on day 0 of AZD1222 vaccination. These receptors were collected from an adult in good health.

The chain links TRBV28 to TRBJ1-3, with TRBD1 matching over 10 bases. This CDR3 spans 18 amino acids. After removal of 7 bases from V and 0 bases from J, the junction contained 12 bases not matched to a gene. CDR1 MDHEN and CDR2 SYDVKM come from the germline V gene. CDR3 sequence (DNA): TGTGCCAGCAACCTCCGGACAGGGGGTAGGCTCTCTGGAAACACCATATATTTT. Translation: CASNLRTGGRLSGNTIYF.

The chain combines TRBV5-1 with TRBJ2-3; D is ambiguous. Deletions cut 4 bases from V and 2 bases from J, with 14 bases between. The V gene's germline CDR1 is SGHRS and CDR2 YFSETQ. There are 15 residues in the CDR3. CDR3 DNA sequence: TGCGCCAGCAGCCCGTTGGGTAGTACCACAGATACGCAGTATTTT. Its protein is CASSPLGSTTDTQYF.

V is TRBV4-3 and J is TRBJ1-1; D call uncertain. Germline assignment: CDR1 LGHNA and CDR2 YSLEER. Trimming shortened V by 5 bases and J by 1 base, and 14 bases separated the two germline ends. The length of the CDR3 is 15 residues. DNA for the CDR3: TGCGCCAGCAGCTTTAGGGATGGAGGGAACACTGAAGCTTTCTTT. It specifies CASSFRDGGNTEAFF.

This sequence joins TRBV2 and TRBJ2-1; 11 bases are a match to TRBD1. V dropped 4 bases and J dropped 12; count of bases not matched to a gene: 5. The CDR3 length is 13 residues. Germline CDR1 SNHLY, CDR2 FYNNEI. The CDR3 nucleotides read TGTGCCAGCAGTGGGACAGGGGGCGAGGTGCAGTTCTTC. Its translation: CASSGTGGEVQFF.

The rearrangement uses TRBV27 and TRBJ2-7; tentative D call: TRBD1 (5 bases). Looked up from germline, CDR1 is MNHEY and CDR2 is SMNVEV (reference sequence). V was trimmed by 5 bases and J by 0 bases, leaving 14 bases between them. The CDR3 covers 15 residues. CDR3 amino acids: CASSLRASLSYEQYF. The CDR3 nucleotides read TGTGCCAGCAGTCTCAGGGCCTCCCTCTCCTACGAGCAGTACTTC.

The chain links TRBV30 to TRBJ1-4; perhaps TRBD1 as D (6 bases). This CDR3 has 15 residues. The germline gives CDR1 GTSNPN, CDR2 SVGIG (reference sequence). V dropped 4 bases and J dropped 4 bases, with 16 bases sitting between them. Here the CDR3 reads CAWTTQGLSNEKLFF. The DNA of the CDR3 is TGTGCCTGGACCACCCAGGGGCTCAGTAATGAAAAACTGTTTTTT.

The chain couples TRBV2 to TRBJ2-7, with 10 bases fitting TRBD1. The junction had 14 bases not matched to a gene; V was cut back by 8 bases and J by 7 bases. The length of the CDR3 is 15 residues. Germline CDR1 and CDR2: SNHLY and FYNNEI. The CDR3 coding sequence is TGTGCCAGCGGTGGGTTCTGGGACAGGGGAGAAGAGCAGTACTTC. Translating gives CASGGFWDRGEEQYF.

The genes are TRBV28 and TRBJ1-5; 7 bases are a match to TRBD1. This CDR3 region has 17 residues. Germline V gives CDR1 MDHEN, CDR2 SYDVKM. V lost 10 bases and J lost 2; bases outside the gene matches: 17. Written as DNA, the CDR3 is TGTGCCACACATCCTAGGGGGCCCCAGTACGGCAATCAGCCCCAGCATTTT. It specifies CATHPRGPQYGNQPQHF.

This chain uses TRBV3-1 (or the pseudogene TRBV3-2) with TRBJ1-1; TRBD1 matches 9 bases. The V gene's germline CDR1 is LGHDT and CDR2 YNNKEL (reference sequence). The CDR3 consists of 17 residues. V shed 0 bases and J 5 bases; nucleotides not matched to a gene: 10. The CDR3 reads CASSQDTFGTGWTEAFF. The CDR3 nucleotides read TGTGCCAGCAGCCAAGATACTTTCGGGACAGGGTGGACTGAAGCTTTCTTT.

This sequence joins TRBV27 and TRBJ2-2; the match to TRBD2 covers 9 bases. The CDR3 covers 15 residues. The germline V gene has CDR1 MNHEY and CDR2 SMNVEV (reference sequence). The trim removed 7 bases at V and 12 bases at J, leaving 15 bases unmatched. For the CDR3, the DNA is TGTGCCAGCACCCCCTTTAGTAGCGGGGGATCAAAGCTGTTTTTT. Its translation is CASTPFSSGGSKLFF.

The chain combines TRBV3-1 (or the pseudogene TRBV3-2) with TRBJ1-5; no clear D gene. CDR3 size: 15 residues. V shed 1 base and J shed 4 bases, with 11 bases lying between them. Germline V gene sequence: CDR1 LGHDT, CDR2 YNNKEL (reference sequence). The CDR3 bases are TGTGCCAGCAGCCAAGGCAGGAAGATTAATCAGCCCCAGCATTTT. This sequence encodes CASSQGRKINQPQHF.

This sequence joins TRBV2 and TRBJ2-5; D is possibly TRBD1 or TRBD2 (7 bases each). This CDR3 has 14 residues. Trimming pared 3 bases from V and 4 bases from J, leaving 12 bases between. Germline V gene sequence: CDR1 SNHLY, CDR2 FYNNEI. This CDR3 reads CASSDRGGRETQYF. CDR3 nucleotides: TGTGCCAGCAGTGACAGGGGGGGACGAGAGACCCAGTACTTC. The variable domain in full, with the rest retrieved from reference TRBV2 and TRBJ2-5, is EPEVTQTPSHQVTQMGQEVILRCVPISNHLYFYWYRQILGQKVEFLVSFYNNEISEKSEIFDDQFSVERPDGSNFTLKIRSTKLEDSAMYFCASSDRGGRETQYFGPGTRLLVL.

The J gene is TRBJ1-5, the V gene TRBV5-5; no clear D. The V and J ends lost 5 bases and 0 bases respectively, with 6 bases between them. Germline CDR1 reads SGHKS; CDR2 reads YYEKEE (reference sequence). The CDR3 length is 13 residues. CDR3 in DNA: TGTGCCAGCAGTCAAGGTAGCAATCAGCCCCAGCATTTT. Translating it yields CASSQGSNQPQHF.

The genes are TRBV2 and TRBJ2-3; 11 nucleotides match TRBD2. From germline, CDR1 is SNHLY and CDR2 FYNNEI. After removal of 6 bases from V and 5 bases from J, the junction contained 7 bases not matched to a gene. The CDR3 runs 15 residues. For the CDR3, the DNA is TGTGCCAGCAGAAGGAGACTAGCGGGGCGAGATACGCAGTATTTT. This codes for CASRRRLAGRDTQYF.

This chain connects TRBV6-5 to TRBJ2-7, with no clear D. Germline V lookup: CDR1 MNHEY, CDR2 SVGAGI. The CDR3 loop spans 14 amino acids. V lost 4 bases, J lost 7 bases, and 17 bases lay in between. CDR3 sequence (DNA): TGTGCCAGCAGTTTAAAGGTTTTGGTGGGGGAGCAGTACTTC. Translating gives CASSLKVLVGEQYF.

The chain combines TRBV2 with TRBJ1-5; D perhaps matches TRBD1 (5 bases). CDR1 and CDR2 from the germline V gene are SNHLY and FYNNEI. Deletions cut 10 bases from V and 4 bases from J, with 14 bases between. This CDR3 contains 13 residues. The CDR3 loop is CAIQLRGNQPQHF. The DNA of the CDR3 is TGTGCCATCCAGTTGAGGGGTAATCAGCCCCAGCATTTT.

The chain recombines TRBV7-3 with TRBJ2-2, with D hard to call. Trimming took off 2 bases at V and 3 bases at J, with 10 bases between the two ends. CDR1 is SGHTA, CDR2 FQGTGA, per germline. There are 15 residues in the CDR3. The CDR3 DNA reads TGTGCCAGCAGCTTATACTCAACGCACACCGGGGAGCTGTTTTTT. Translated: CASSLYSTHTGELFF.

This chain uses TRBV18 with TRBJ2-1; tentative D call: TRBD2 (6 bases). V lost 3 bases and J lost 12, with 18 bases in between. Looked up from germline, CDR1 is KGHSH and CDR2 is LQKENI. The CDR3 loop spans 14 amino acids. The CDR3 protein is CASSPPGLPEGQFF. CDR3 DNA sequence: TGTGCCAGCTCACCCCCGGGACTCCCTGAAGGGCAGTTCTTC.

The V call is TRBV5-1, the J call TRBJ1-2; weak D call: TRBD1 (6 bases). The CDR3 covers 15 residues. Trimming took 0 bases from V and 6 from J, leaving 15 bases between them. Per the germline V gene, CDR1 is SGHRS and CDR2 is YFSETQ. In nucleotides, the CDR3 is TGCGCCAGCAGCTTGGCCGGGGTCGCAGGGGATGGCTACACCTTC. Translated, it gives CASSLAGVAGDGYTF. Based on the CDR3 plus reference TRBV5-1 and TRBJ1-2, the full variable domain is KAGVTQTPRYLIKTRGQQVTLSCSPISGHRSVSWYQQTPGQGLQFLFEYFSETQRNKGNFPGRFSGRQFSNSRSEMNVSTLELGDSALYLCASSLAGVAGDGYTFGSGTRLTVV.

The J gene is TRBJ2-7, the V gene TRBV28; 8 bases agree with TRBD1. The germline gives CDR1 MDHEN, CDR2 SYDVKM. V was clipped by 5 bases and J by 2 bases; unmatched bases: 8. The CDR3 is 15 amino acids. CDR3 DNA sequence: TGTGCCAGCAGTCCCCCGGACAGGGCGACCTACGAGCAGTACTTC. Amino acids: CASSPPDRATYEQYF. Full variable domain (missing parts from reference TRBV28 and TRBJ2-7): DVKVTQSSRYLVKRTGEKVFLECVQDMDHENMFWYRQDPGLGLRLIYFSYDVKMKEKGDIPEGYSVSREKKERFSLILESASTNQTSMYLCASSPPDRATYEQYFGPGTRLTVT.

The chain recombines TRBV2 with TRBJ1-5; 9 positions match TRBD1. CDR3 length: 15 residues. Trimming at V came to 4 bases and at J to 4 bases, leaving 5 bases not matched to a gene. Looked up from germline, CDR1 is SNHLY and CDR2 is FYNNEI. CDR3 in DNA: TGTGCCAGCAGTGTACAGGGGGCCGGGAATCAGCCCCAGCATTTT. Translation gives CASSVQGAGNQPQHF.

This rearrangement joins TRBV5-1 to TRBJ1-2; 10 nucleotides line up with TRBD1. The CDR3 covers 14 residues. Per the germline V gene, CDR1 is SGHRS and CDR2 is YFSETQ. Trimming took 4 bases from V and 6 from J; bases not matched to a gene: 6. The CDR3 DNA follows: TGCGCCAGCAGCCTATCCGGGACAGGGGATGGCTACACCTTC. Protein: CASSLSGTGDGYTF.

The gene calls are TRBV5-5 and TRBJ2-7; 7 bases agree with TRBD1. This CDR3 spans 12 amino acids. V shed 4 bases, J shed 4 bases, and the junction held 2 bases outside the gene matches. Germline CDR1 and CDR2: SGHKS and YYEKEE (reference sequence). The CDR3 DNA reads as TGTGCCAGCAGCATGACAGGGTACGAGCAGTACTTC. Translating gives CASSMTGYEQYF.

CDR3 amino acids: CASAFGQGVEKLFF. The CDR3 DNA reads as TGTGCCAGCGCGTTTGGACAGGGAGTAGAAAAACTGTTTTTT. The chain couples TRBV2 to TRBJ1-4, with TRBD1 matching 8 bases. J was trimmed by 8 bases and V by 8 bases; bases with no gene match: 10. The germline V gene has CDR1 SNHLY and CDR2 FYNNEI. This CDR3 comprises 14 residues.

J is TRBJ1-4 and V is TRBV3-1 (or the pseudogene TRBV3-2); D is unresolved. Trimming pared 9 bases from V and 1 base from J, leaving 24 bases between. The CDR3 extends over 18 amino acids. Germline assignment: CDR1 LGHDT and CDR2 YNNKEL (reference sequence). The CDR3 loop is CASSRTVQSWGTNEKLFF. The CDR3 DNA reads TGTGCCAGTAGCAGAACAGTACAGTCGTGGGGAACTAATGAAAAACTGTTTTTT.

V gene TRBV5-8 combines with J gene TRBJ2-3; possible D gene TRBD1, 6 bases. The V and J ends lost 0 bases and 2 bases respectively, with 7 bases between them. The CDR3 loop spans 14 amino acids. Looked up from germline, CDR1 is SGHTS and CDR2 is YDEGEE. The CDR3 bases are TGTGCCAGCAGCTTGGCAGGGGTCACAGATACGCAGTATTTT. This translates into CASSLAGVTDTQYF.